Presented here are 18 T cell receptor beta chains from one specimen sequenced in a study of blood T cells in healthy people across ages. Primed by a sample-barcoded 5' primer and a J-beta primer mix, a second PCR proceeded for about 6 to 12 cycles. TCRdb recomputed calls from the 5' RACE reads with MiXCR, one row per CDR3 protein. The profile shows fewer than 2 million distinct CDR3 sequences, roughly two fifths of them singletons. The sample taken for sequencing was blood. Receptors originate from a human donor in good health.

This clonotype was counted between two and nine times. J is TRBJ2-5 and V is TRBV20-1, with 14 bases matching TRBD2. Per the germline V gene, CDR1 is DFQATT and CDR2 is SNEGSKA (reference sequence). The V segment lost 7 bases and the J segment 4 bases; nucleotides outside the gene matches: 5. CDR3 size: 14 residues. This chain's CDR3 is CSGTSGGFGETQYF. The CDR3 DNA reads TGCAGTGGGACTAGCGGGGGGTTCGGAGAGACCCAGTACTTC.

This sequence joins TRBV5-1 and TRBJ2-1; D might be TRBD1 (6 bases). This CDR3 has 13 amino acids. Germline CDR1 is SGHRS and CDR2 is YFSETQ. Trimming removed 8 bases from V and 1 base from J, with 10 bases in between. The CDR3: CASFQGSYNEQFF. The CDR3 region has the DNA TGCGCCAGTTTTCAGGGGTCCTACAATGAGCAGTTCTTC.

The V and J genes are TRBV7-9 and TRBJ2-7, with D maybe TRBD2 (7 bases). Germline lookup yields CDR1 SEHNR and CDR2 FQNEAQ (reference sequence). Trimming cost V 5 bases and J 2 bases, with 16 bases left between them. This CDR3 region has 15 residues. The CDR3 sequence: CASSPGGTIAYEQYF. The DNA for the CDR3 is TGTGCCAGCAGCCCCGGGGGGACAATAGCCTACGAGCAGTACTTC.

V and J are TRBV7-8 and TRBJ1-4; D gene ambiguous. The germline CDR1 and CDR2 sequences are SGHVS and FQNEAQ. This CDR3 has 14 amino acids. V was cut by 5 bases and J by 3 bases, with 10 bases left in between. CDR3 DNA sequence: TGTGCCAGCAGCCGAGGGTGGGCTAATGAAAAACTGTTTTTT. Its protein product is CASSRGWANEKLFF.

The gene calls are TRBV27 and TRBJ1-5; D is undetermined. CDR1 is MNHEY, CDR2 SMNVEV, per germline (reference sequence). Trimming stripped 4 bases from V and 4 bases from J, with 14 bases between. The CDR3 is made up of 15 amino acids. CDR3 loop: CASSSLGHENQPQHF. As DNA, the CDR3 is TGTGCCAGCAGTTCTCTCGGCCACGAGAATCAGCCCCAGCATTTT.

This clonotype came up once. The chain recombines TRBV10-3 with TRBJ1-3, with 8 bases fitting TRBD1. CDR3 length: 15 amino acids. The V and J ends lost 7 bases and 4 bases, in that order; junction bases with no gene match: 9. CDR1 is ENHRY, CDR2 SYGVKD, per germline. CDR3 coding DNA: TGTGCCATCAAACCTAACAGGGGGTACGGAAACACCATATATTTT. Translating it yields CAIKPNRGYGNTIYF.

The chain couples TRBV7-2 to TRBJ1-1; D is possibly TRBD1 (5 bases). Trimming cost V 5 bases and J 8 bases, with 21 bases left between them. Germline loops: CDR1 SGHTA, CDR2 FQGNSA. The CDR3 has 15 amino acids. The CDR3 DNA is TGTGCCAGCAGCACGGGGCGGGGTGATGTTGGAGAAGCTTTCTTT. Translation gives CASSTGRGDVGEAFF.

The chain is built from TRBV6-1 and TRBJ2-2; the D is unclear. V lost 2 bases and J 1 base, leaving 11 bases between the germline ends. The length of the CDR3 is 16 residues. Germline assignment: CDR1 MNHNS and CDR2 SASEGT. In nucleotides, the CDR3 is TGTGCCAGCAGTGAACAGGACCCTAAGAACACCGGGGAGCTGTTTTTT. This gives the protein CASSEQDPKNTGELFF.

The V gene is TRBV6-5, the J gene TRBJ2-3; 7 bases fit TRBD2. The germline V gene encodes CDR1 MNHEY and CDR2 SVGAGI. The CDR3 contains 17 residues. J gave up 2 bases and V 4 bases, and 12 bases lay outside the gene matches. The CDR3 loop reads CASSSGWGGVHTDTQYF. The CDR3 coding sequence is TGTGCCAGCAGTTCGGGATGGGGAGGGGTTCACACAGATACGCAGTATTTT.

A few counts support this clonotype. The chain joins TRBV7-2 to TRBJ2-3, with D possibly being TRBD2 (6 bases). The CDR3 covers 15 residues. V was shortened by 3 bases and J by 1 base, with 11 bases between the two germline ends. Per germline, CDR1 SGHTA and CDR2 FQGNSA. CDR3 DNA sequence: TGTGCCAGCAGCTTCTTGGGACTCCGCACAGATACGCAGTATTTT. Amino acid sequence: CASSFLGLRTDTQYF.

V usage is TRBV6-2 or TRBV6-3 and J usage is TRBJ2-2; a weak D match, TRBD2 (5 bases). CDR3 length equals 15 residues. The V end lost 5 bases, the J end lost 7 bases, and 17 bases lay between the germline ends. CDR1 is MNHEY, CDR2 SVGEGT, per germline. CDR3 residues: CASSLTGVSRGELFF. In nucleotides, the CDR3 is TGTGCCAGCAGTCTTACCGGGGTTAGTCGCGGGGAGCTGTTTTTT.

J is TRBJ2-3 and V is TRBV11-2; D assignment may be TRBD1 or TRBD2 (5 bases each). The CDR3 has 15 amino acids. V lost 0 bases and J 2 bases, leaving 9 bases between the germline ends. The germline V gene has CDR1 SGHAT and CDR2 FQNNGV. The CDR3 region has the DNA TGTGCCAGCAGCTTAGAACCGGGACCCACAGATACGCAGTATTTT. Amino acid sequence: CASSLEPGPTDTQYF.

This clonotype came up many times. V is TRBV7-3 and J is TRBJ2-5, with 9 positions matching TRBD1. In germline, CDR1 is SGHTA, CDR2 FQGTGA. The CDR3 contains 14 residues. V lost 2 bases, J lost 4 bases, and 2 bases stayed unmatched. This chain's CDR3 is CASSLSGQGETQYF. CDR3 bases: TGTGCCAGCAGCTTATCGGGACAGGGAGAGACCCAGTACTTC.

V gene TRBV7-9 combines with J gene TRBJ2-5, with a tentative D call TRBD2 (5 bases). Trimming took off 1 base at V and 0 bases at J, with 12 bases between the two ends. CDR3 size: 16 residues. Germline V gives CDR1 SEHNR, CDR2 FQNEAQ (reference sequence). The CDR3 loop is CASSLDRTAYQETQYF. DNA of the CDR3: TGTGCCAGCAGCTTAGATCGGACTGCGTACCAAGAGACCCAGTACTTC.

This clonotype was counted only a few times. The genes are TRBV7-9 and TRBJ1-6, with D unresolved. CDR1 SEHNR and CDR2 FQNEAQ come from the germline V gene (reference sequence). CDR3 size: 15 residues. Deletions cut 1 base from V and 7 bases from J, with 11 bases between. CDR3 DNA sequence: TGTGCCAGCAGCTTAGACTTCCCTTCGAATTCACCCCTCCACTTT. Protein product: CASSLDFPSNSPLHF.

This rearrangement joins TRBV30 to TRBJ2-5; maybe TRBD2 (5 bases). The J call may be mistaken, given a closer DNA end match to TRBJ2-7. The germline CDR1 and CDR2 sequences are GTSNPN and SVGIG (reference sequence). The CDR3 contains 11 residues. Here the CDR3 reads CAYGLAGEQYF. As DNA, the CDR3 is TGTGCCTATGGTCTCGCGGGCGAGCAGTACTTC.

Of note for this clonotype: At one end the junction does not follow the germline gene, possibly because of a read error. The chain has TRBV9 and TRBJ2-1; the D is unclear. From germline, CDR1 is SGDLS and CDR2 YYNGEE. CDR3 length: 14 residues. CDR3 nucleotide sequence: TGTGCCAGCAGCGTAGGAGTCTCTTACAATGAGCGGTTCTTC. Its protein is CASSVGVSYNERFF.

The table lists this clonotype with a count of one. The chain employs TRBV28 and TRBJ2-5; D gene unclear. Germline V gene sequence: CDR1 MDHEN, CDR2 SYDVKM. V lost 6 bases to trimming and J lost 1 base, with 15 bases between them. The CDR3 has 15 residues. The DNA of the CDR3 is TGTGCCAGCAGCCTACCCCGGACCGGCCAAGAGACCCAGTACTTC. Its translation is CASSLPRTGQETQYF.